These 3 T cell receptor beta chains share one sample of origin, sequenced in a study of human T cells and chemical hapten exposure. From the RACE reads, TCRdb called clonotypes with MiXCR, one entry per CDR3 protein. The data show 180,000 or so distinct CDR3 sequences, roughly 14% seen once. Time point described: patch test 1, 2 weeks after DPC sensitization. Treatment defined: therapeutic diphenylcyclopropenone sensitization with weekly scalp DPC. The sequenced sample was whole blood, obtained in connection with sensitization to the hapten diphenylcyclopropenone (DPC). These receptors were collected from a woman aged 25 to 39 with alopecia areata. Some clones in this sample may be carry-over from other donors' samples.

This clonotype was observed many times. V usage is TRBV7-9 and J usage is TRBJ2-5, with D possibly TRBD2 on 5 matching bases. Germline CDR1 reads SEHNR; CDR2 reads FQNEAQ (reference sequence). Trimming took 2 bases from V and 2 from J, leaving 9 bases between them. The CDR3 has 14 residues. Here the CDR3 DNA reads TGTGCCAGCAGCTTAATCACGGGGCAAGAGACCCAGTACTTC. This translates into CASSLITGQETQYF.

This clonotype has only a few counts. This chain joins TRBV20-1 and TRBJ2-5; D remains ambiguous. The germline V gene has CDR1 DFQATT and CDR2 SNEGSKA (reference sequence). This CDR3 region has 11 residues. Trimming shortened V by 3 bases and J by 0 bases, and 2 bases separated the two germline ends. The CDR3 nucleotides read TGCAGTGCTAGCCACCAAGAGACCCAGTACTTC. Translated: CSASHQETQYF.

This clonotype was observed at least ten times. V usage is TRBV11-3 and J usage is TRBJ1-6; D not certain. The length of the CDR3 is 14 residues. Trimming pared 5 bases from V and 4 bases from J, leaving 9 bases between. Germline CDR1 reads SGHNT; CDR2 reads YENEEA. The CDR3 protein is CASSHGQYNSPLHF. CDR3 coding DNA: TGTGCCAGCAGCCACGGGCAGTATAATTCACCCCTCCACTTT. Using reference TRBV11-3 and TRBJ1-6 for the parts outside the CDR3, the full variable domain is EAGVVQSPRYKIIEKKQPVAFWCNPISGHNTLYWYLQNLGQGPELLIRYENEEAVDDSQLPKDRFSAERLKGVDSTLKIQPAELGDSAVYLCASSHGQYNSPLHFGNGTRLTVT.